This T cell receptor beta chain was obtained from a study of cytomegalovirus exposure and HLA in healthy donors. Study-level points and caveats: The study put 150 or so TCR beta chains on its list as cytomegalovirus-associated.

Libraries were prepared by immunoSEQ multiplex PCR; TCRdb keeps only in-frame clonotypes and omits some of them. The sample consists of over 60,000 clones, 95% to 96% of them appearing once. As concerns this clone: Its antigen remains unidentified.

Per germline, CDR1 GTSNPN and CDR2 SVGIG (reference sequence). With V trimmed by 0 bases and J by 1 base, 2 bases remained unmatched. This CDR3 has 15 amino acids. The sequencing sample was made of PBMCs. The source is a woman younger than 35 in good health and CMV-seropositive. V gene TRBV30 combines with J gene TRBJ2-3; 9 nucleotides line up with TRBD2. In DNA, the CDR3 is TGTGCCTGGAGTGTATTAGCGGGAGGCACAGATACGCAGTATTTT. This codes for CAWSVLAGGTDTQYF.